The present entry profiles one T cell receptor beta chain with its context. Its antigen is still unknown. The read gets to within 3 residues of the CDR3 end, and the germline J gene fills in the rest. TCRdb's table, derived via immunoSEQ multiplex PCR, lists solely in-frame clones and lacks some. This repertoire holds about 50,000 clones, and none appear only once. Heparinized whole blood, roughly 5 to 9 ml, came from each donor. The sample is drawn from a study of T cell clonality in common variable immunodeficiency. Study-wide results and caveats: CVID subjects shared fewer TCRbeta clones than healthy controls did. CVID subjects showed higher TCRbeta clonality than healthy controls.

CDR1 is GTSNPN and CDR2 is SVGIG in the germline V gene (reference sequence). The CDR3 sequence is 11 residues long. This chain connects TRBV30 to TRBJ1-1; TRBD1 aligns across 9 bases. This clonotype was sampled from a person between 18 and 69 years old in good health. Sequencing was performed on peripheral blood mononuclear cells. CDR3 bases read: TGTGCCTGGAGTGCCGGACAGGGG. Residues: CAWSAGQG. The full CDR3 reads CAWSAGQGAFF.